These 2 T cell receptor beta chains came from one sample sequenced in a study of cytomegalovirus exposure and HLA in healthy donors. Primers for the PCR totalled 60 Vbeta and 13 Jbeta. Clones were sequenced by immunoSEQ multiplex PCR, and TCRdb holds only the in-frame ones, with some missing. The sample has roughly 110,000 clones; the top ten hold 3.7%. The material sequenced was PBMCs. The receptors here all came from a man aged 25-45 years in good health and CMV-seronegative.

The V gene is TRBV6-6, the J gene TRBJ1-4, with D unclear. The germline V and J ends were trimmed by 2 bases and 7 bases, with 11 bases remaining between them. CDR1 and CDR2 from the germline V gene are MNHNY and SVGAGI (reference sequence). This CDR3 is 14 amino acids long. CDR3 residues: CASSYAGVGEKLFF. The CDR3 DNA follows: TGTGCCAGCAGTTACGCGGGTGTCGGTGAAAAACTGTTTTTT.

V and J are TRBV5-8 and TRBJ1-4, with 9 bases identical to TRBD1. The CDR3 is 15 residues long. J gave up 7 bases and V 0 bases, and 4 bases lay outside the gene matches. The germline gives CDR1 SGHTS, CDR2 YDEGEE. The CDR3 is CASSLGQGDGEKLFF. In nucleotides, the CDR3 is TGTGCCAGCAGCTTGGGACAGGGGGACGGTGAAAAACTGTTTTTT.